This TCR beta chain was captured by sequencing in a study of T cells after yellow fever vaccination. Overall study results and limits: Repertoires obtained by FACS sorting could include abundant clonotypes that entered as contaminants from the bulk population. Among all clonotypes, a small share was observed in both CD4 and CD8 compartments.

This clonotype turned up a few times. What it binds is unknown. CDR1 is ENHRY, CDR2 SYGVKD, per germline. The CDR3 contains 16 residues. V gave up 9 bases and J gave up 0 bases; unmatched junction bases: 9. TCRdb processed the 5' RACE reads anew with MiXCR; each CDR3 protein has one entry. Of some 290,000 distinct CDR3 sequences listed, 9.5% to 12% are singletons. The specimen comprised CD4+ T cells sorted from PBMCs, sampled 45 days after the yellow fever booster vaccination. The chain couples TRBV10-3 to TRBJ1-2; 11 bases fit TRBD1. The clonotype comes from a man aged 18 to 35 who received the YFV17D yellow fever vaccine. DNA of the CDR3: TGTGCCATAAGGGCGGGACAGGGGGAAGCTAACTATGGCTACACCTTC. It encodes CAIRAGQGEANYGYTF.